This T cell receptor beta chain appears in the sequencing data of a study of shared clonotypes between healthy human individuals. The CDR3 is 15 residues long. Germline trimming cut 6 bases from V and 6 bases from J; bases unmatched to any gene: 10. Germline V lookup: CDR1 LGHNT, CDR2 FRNRAP. Note on this clone: The antigen remains undetermined.

Study results and caveats: Incompleteness in sorted-subset sequencing, despite large depth, was shown by rarefaction.

TCRdb's table, derived via immunoSEQ multiplex PCR, lists solely in-frame clones and lacks some. The sample consists of around 1,100,000 clones, roughly 80% of them appearing once. Input material: memory CD4+ T cells from PBMCs. Subset given: CD45RA-negative fraction. This chain uses TRBV12-5 with TRBJ2-1; 8 bases match TRBD2. The clonotype was recovered from a man between 18 and 29 years old in good health. Some clones in this sample may be carry-over from other donors' samples. The CDR3 sequence: CASGSGTSRTNEQFF. DNA for the CDR3: TGTGCTAGTGGCTCCGGGACTAGTCGGACCAATGAGCAGTTCTTC.